Reported below is one TCR beta chain. These data come from a study of CD8 T cells in Susac syndrome. Trimming removed 0 bases at V and 6 bases at J, with 0 bases between. CDR3 length: 12 residues. CDR1 and CDR2 (germline): MDHEN, SYDVKM. TEMRA cells were FACS-enriched, with CD8+ and CD4+ T cells isolated negatively. RNA amounts of about 0.5 to 1 ug underwent reverse transcription with random hexamers. The amplification used immunoSEQ multiplex PCR on TCR beta CDR3; it spanned 54 Vbeta and 13 Jbeta. Each CDR3 protein is one row after TCRdb ran MiXCR on the immunoSEQ multiplex PCR reads. Here the sample spans around 200,000 distinct CDR3 sequences, 95% being singletons.

J is TRBJ2-6 and V is TRBV28; D not certain. The sample comprised CD4+ T cells from PBMCs. The sequence was obtained from a human donor in good health. CDR3 in amino acids: CASSLWANVLTF. DNA for the CDR3: TGTGCCAGCAGTTTATGGGCCAACGTCCTGACTTTC.